This TCR beta chain was observed in a study of Ad26.COV2.S vaccination and SARS-CoV-2 variants. Treatment: 15 to 20 received Ad26.COV2.S at low or high dose, single or two shots; about 5 received placebo; per-sample allocation not given. At day 63 after the first vaccine or placebo injection, samples were drawn. The CDR3 contains 12 residues. CDR1 SNHLY and CDR2 FYNNEI come from the germline V gene. J gave up 8 bases and V 2 bases, and 2 bases lay outside the gene matches. The assay was immunoSEQ multiplex PCR, and TCRdb's table has in-frame clones only and misses some. Seen here are about 350,000 clones, 88% observed once, and the top ten hold 5.5% to 7%.

The V gene is TRBV2, the J gene TRBJ1-2; 7 nucleotides match TRBD1. Source: peripheral blood, taken in a trial of Ad26.COV2.S vaccine versus placebo. This clonotype was obtained from a person between 18 and 60 years old who received the Ad26.COV2.S COVID-19 vaccine or a placebo. CDR3 amino acids: CASSEQGGGYTF. The CDR3 coding sequence is TGTGCCAGCAGTGAACAGGGGGGCGGCTACACCTTC.